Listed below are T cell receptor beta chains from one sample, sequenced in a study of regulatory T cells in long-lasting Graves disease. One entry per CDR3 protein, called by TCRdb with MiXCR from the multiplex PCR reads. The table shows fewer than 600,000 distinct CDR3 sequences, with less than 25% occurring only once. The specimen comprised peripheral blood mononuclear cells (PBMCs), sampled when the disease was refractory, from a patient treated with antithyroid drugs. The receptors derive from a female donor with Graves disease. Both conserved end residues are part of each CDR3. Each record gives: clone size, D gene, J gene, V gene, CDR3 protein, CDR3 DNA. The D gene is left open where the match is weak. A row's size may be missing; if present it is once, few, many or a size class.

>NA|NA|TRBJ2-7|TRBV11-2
CASSHGGGGLREQYF
TGTGCCAGCAGCCACGGGGGAGGAGGCCTAAGGGAGCAGTACTTC
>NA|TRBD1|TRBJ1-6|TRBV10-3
CAISDRGLNSPLHF
TGTGCCATCAGTGACAGGGGGCTGAATTCACCCCTCCACTTT
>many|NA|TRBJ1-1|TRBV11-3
CASSLAREAEAFF
TGTGCCAGCAGCTTAGCCAGGGAAGCTGAAGCTTTCTTT
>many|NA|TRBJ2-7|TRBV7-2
CASSLAGLWNEQYF
TGTGCCAGCAGCTTAGCGGGACTTTGGAACGAGCAGTACTTC
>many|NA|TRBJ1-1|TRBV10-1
CASRGDSLNTEAFF
TGCGCCAGCAGGGGTGACAGTCTGAACACTGAAGCTTTCTTT
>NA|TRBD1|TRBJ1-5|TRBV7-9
CASSLTGGADQPQHF
TGTGCCAGCAGCTTGACAGGGGGAGCGGATCAGCCCCAGCATTTT
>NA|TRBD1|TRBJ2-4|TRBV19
CASSITTGTKNIQYF
TGTGCCAGTAGTATCACGACAGGGACCAAAAACATTCAGTACTTC
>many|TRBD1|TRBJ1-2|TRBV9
CASSVGVDRENYGYTF
TGTGCCAGCAGCGTAGGGGTTGACAGGGAAAACTATGGCTACACCTTC
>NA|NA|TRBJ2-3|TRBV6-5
CASSYSGVEADTQYF
TGTGCCAGCAGTTACTCGGGGGTGGAAGCAGATACGCAGTATTTT
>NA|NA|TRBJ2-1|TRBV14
CASSSTSHEQFF
TGTGCCAGCAGCTCTACTAGTCATGAGCAGTTCTTC
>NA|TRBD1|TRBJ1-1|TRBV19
CASSRGRGLNTEAFF
TGTGCCAGTAGCAGGGGCAGGGGGCTTAACACTGAAGCTTTCTTT
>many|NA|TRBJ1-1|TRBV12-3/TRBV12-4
CASRFAGDDTEAFF
TGTGCCAGCAGATTCGCAGGGGACGACACTGAAGCTTTCTTT
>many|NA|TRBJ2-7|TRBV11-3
CASSLTPGVVLYEQYF
TGTGCCAGCAGCTTAACCCCTGGGGTCGTCTTGTACGAGCAGTACTTC
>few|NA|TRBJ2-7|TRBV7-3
CASSPNGGGSYYEQYF
TGTGCCAGCAGCCCCAACGGGGGCGGGAGCTACTACGAGCAGTACTTC
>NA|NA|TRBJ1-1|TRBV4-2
CASSQVFGVYEAFF
TGTGCCAGCAGCCAAGTTTTCGGCGTATATGAAGCTTTCTTT
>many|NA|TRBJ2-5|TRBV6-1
CASRRGSQETQYF
TGTGCCAGCAGGCGAGGGAGCCAAGAGACCCAGTACTTC
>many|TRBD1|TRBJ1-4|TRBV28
CASSRGQGSEKLFF
TGTGCCAGCAGCCGCGGACAGGGAAGTGAAAAACTGTTTTTT
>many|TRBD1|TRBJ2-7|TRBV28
CASNRDRAYEQYF
TGTGCCAGTAACCGGGACAGAGCCTACGAGCAGTACTTC
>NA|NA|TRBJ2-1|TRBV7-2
CASSLASGLYNEQFF
TGTGCCAGCAGCTTAGCGTCAGGGTTATACAATGAGCAGTTCTTC
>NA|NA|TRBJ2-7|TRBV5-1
CASSPGGGMFYEQYF
TGCGCCAGCAGCCCCGGGGGCGGAATGTTTTACGAGCAGTACTTC
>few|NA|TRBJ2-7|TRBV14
CASSQDRQGGDEQYF
TGTGCCAGCAGCCAAGACCGGCAGGGGGGGGACGAGCAGTACTTC
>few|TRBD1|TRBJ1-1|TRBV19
CASSTGTGPIEAFF
TGTGCCAGTAGTACCGGGACAGGGCCCATTGAAGCTTTCTTT
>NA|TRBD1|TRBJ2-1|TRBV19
CASSGQGGDEQFF
TGTGCCAGTAGTGGACAGGGGGGCGATGAGCAGTTCTTC
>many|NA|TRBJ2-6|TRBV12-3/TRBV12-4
CASSQGAGISGANVLTF
TGTGCCAGCAGCCAGGGAGCGGGTATAAGTGGGGCCAACGTCCTGACTTTC
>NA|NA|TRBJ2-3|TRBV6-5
CASSYEGDLRRDTQYF
TGTGCCAGCAGTTACGAAGGGGACTTACGGCGTGATACGCAGTATTTT
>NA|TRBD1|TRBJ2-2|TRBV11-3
CASSLDRGPGELFF
TGTGCCAGCAGCTTAGACAGGGGGCCCGGGGAGCTGTTTTTT
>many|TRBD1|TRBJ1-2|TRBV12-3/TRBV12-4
CASTRTGDYGYTF
TGTGCCAGCACCAGGACAGGGGACTATGGCTACACCTTC
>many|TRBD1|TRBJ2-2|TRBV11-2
CASSLRGQNTGELFF
TGTGCCAGCAGCTTAAGGGGGCAAAACACCGGGGAGCTGTTTTTT
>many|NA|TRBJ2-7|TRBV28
CASSLSGNGAEQYF
TGTGCCAGCAGTTTATCGGGGAATGGAGCCGAGCAGTACTTC
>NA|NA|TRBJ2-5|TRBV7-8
CASSFGTVEETQYF
TGTGCCAGCAGCTTTGGGACTGTGGAGGAGACCCAGTACTTC
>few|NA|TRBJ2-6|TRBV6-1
CASSIPTEIYSSGANVLTF
TGTGCCAGCAGTATTCCGACAGAAATCTATAGCTCTGGGGCCAACGTCCTGACTTTC
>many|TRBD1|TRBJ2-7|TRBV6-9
CASSYGLGQGDEQYF
TGTGCCAGCAGTTACGGGTTGGGACAGGGGGACGAGCAGTACTTC
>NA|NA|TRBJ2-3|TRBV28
CASSVQGGRRDTQYF
TGTGCCAGCAGTGTCCAAGGAGGCCGCCGGGATACGCAGTATTTT
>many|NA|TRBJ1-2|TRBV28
CASSVWGQKLANYGYTF
TGTGCCAGCAGTGTGTGGGGACAAAAGCTCGCTAACTATGGCTACACCTTC
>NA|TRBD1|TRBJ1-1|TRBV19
CASSPPTGTGAAFF
TGTGCCAGTAGCCCTCCGACCGGGACAGGAGCAGCTTTCTTT
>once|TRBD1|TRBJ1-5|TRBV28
CASSPPGQINQPQHF
TGTGCCAGCAGTCCCCCGGGACAGATCAATCAGCCCCAGCATTTT
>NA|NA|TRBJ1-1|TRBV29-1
CSAGRQVDTEAFF
TGCAGCGCCGGTAGACAGGTTGACACTGAAGCTTTCTTT
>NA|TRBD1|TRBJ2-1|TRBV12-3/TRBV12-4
CASSRDRGYEQFF
TGTGCCAGCAGCCGAGACAGGGGTTATGAGCAGTTCTTC
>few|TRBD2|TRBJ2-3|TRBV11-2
CASSLQRGADTQYF
TGTGCCAGCAGCTTGCAGCGGGGAGCAGATACGCAGTATTTT
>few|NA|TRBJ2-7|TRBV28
CASSWMNEQYF
TGTGCCAGCAGTTGGATGAACGAGCAGTACTTC
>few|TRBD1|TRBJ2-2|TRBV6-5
CASSYTGGYTGELFF
TGTGCCAGCAGTTATACAGGGGGTTACACCGGGGAGCTGTTTTTT
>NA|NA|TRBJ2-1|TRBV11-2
CASSTGQPQNEQFF
TGTGCCAGCAGCACGGGTCAGCCCCAGAATGAGCAGTTCTTC
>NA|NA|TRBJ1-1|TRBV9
CASRKGGVNTEAFF
TGTGCCAGCAGGAAAGGTGGAGTGAACACTGAAGCTTTCTTT
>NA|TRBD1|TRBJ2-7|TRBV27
CASSPYPGQGIEQYF
TGTGCCAGCAGTCCTTACCCGGGACAGGGGATCGAGCAGTACTTC
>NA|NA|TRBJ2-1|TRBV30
CAWSRNLGYDEQFF
TGTGCCTGGAGCCGGAACCTGGGGTACGATGAGCAGTTCTTC
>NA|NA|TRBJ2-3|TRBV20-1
CSARVASVTDTQYF
TGCAGTGCTAGAGTGGCTAGCGTCACAGATACGCAGTATTTT
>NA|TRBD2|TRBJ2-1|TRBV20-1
CSASRMASGRNEQFF
TGCAGTGCTAGTAGAATGGCTAGCGGGCGCAATGAGCAGTTCTTC
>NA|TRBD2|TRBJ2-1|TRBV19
CASSASAGVYNEQFF
TGTGCCAGTAGTGCGTCTGCGGGAGTATATAATGAGCAGTTCTTC
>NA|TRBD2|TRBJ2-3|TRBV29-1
CSGSGGPDPSDTQYF
TGCAGCGGTAGCGGGGGGCCCGACCCTTCAGATACGCAGTATTTT
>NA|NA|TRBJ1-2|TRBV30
CAWTLGVGNYGYTF
TGTGCCTGGACCCTGGGGGTAGGAAACTATGGCTACACCTTC
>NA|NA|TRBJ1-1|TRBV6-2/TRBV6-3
CASSYWGVWGTEAFF
TGTGCCAGCAGTTACTGGGGGGTGTGGGGCACTGAAGCTTTCTTT